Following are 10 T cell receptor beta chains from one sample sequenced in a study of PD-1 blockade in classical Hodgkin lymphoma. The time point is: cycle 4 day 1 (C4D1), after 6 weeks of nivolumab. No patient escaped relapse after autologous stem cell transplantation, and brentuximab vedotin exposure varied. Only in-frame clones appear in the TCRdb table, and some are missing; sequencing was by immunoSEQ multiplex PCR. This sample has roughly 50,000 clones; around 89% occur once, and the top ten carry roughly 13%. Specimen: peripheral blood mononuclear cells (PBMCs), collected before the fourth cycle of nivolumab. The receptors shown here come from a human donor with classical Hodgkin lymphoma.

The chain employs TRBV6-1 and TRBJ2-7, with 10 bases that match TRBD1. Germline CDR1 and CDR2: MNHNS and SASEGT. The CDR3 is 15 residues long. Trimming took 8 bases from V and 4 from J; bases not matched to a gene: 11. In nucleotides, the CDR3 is TGTGCCAGCCGGGGGGGCGGGACAGGGGCGTACGAGCAGTACTTC. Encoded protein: CASRGGGTGAYEQYF.

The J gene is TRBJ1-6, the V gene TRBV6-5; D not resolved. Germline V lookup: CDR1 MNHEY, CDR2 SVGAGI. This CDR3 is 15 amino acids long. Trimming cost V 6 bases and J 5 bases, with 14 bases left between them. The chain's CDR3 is CASRVIPIHNSPLHF. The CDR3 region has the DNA TGTGCCAGCAGAGTCATACCGATCCATAATTCACCCCTCCACTTT.

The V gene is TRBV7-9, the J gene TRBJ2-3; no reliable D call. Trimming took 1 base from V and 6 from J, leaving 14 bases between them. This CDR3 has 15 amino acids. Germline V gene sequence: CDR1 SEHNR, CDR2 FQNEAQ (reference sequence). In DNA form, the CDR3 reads TGTGCCAGCAGCTTAGTACGGGCGCGCGGCGATACGCAGTATTTT. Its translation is CASSLVRARGDTQYF. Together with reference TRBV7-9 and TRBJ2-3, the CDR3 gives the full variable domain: DTGVSQNPRHKITKRGQNVTFRCDPISEHNRLYWYRQTLGQGPEFLTYFQNEAQLEKSRLLSDRFSAERPKGSFSTLEIQRTEQGDSAMYLCASSLVRARGDTQYFGPGTRLTVL.

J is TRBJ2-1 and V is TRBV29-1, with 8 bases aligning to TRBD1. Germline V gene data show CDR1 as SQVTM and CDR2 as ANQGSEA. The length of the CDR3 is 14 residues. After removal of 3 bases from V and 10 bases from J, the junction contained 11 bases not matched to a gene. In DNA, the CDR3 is TGCAGCGTTGAGCCGGGACAGGCTACAACGGAGCAGTTCTTC. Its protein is CSVEPGQATTEQFF.

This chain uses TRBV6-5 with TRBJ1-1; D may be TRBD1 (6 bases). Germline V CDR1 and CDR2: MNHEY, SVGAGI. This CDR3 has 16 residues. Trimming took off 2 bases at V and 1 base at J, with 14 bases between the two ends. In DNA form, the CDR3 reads TGTGCCAGCAGTTACACAGGGTTCGGTAGGAACACTGAAGCTTTCTTT. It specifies CASSYTGFGRNTEAFF.

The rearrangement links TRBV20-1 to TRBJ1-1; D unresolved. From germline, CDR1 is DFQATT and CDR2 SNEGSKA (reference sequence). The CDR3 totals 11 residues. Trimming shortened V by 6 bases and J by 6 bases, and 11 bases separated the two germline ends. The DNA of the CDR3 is TGCAGTGCCTGTCAGGAACCTGAAGCTTTCTTT. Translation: CSACQEPEAFF.

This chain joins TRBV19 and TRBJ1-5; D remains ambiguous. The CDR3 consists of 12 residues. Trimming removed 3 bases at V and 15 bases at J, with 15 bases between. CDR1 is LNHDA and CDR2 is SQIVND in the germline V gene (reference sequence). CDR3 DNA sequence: TGTGCCAGTAGTATGATAGGCCGCGGTCTGCATTTT. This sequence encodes CASSMIGRGLHF.

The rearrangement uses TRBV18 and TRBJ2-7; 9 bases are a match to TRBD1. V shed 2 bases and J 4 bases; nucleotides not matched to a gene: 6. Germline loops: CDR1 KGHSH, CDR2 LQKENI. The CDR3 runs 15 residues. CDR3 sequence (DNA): TGTGCCAGCTCACCATCGGGACAGGGTTTATACGAGCAGTACTTC. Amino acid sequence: CASSPSGQGLYEQYF.

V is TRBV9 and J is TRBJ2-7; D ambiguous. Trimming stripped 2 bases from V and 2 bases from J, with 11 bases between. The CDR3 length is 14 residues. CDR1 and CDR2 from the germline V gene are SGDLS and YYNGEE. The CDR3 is CASSVEVYAYEQYF. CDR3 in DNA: TGTGCCAGCAGCGTTGAAGTCTATGCCTACGAGCAGTACTTC.

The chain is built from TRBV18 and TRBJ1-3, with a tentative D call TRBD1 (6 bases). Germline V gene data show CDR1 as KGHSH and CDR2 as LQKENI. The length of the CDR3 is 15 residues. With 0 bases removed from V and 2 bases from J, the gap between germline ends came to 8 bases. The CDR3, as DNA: TGTGCCAGCTCACCACCGGGACAAACTGGAAACACCATATATTTT. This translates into CASSPPGQTGNTIYF.